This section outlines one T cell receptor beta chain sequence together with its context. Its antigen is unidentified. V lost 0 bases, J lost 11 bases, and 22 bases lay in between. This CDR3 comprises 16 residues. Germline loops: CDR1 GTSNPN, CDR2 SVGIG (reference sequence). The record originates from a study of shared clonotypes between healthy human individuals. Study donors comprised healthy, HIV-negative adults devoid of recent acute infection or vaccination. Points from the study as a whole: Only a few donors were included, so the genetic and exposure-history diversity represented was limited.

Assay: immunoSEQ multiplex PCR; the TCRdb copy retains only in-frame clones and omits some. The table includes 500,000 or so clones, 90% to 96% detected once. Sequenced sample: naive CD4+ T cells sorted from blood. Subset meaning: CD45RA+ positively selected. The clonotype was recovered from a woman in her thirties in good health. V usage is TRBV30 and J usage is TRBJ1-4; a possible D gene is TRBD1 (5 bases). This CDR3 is CAWSVGTLQLMKKLFF. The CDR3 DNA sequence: TGTGCCTGGAGTGTAGGGACCCTACAACTAATGAAGAAACTGTTTTTT.